These T cell receptor beta chains were read from a single sample in a study of blood T cells in healthy people across ages. MiXCR, run by TCRdb on the 5' RACE reads, gives a single entry per CDR3 protein. The data contain about 1.8 million distinct CDR3 sequences, about 50% of them singletons. The sequencing sample was made of blood. The receptors shown here come from a woman between 40 and 55 years old in good health. Both conserved end residues are part of each CDR3. A D gene is named only where the DNA matches it firmly. Rows may omit the clone size; those that give it use once, few, many or a size class.

TRBV28	13	-	-	TRBJ1-1	CATDSPGNTEAFF	TGTGCCACCGATAGCCCAGGGAACACTGAAGCTTTCTTT
TRBV14	16	-	-	TRBJ2-4	CASSQVTGLTSGIQYF	TGTGCCAGCAGCCAAGTTACGGGACTCACCAGTGGCATTCAGTACTTC
TRBV12-3/TRBV12-4	15	-	few	TRBJ2-4	CASANSNSGWNIQYF	TGTGCCAGCGCGAACTCCAACTCGGGGTGGAACATTCAGTACTTC
TRBV12-5	15	-	-	TRBJ2-3	CASGTTTRGTDTQYF	TGTGCTAGTGGTACGACGACGAGAGGCACAGATACGCAGTATTTT
TRBV4-1	15	-	few	TRBJ1-4	CASSQLGTSNEKLFF	TGCGCCAGCAGCCAGCTCGGGACCTCTAATGAAAAACTGTTTTTT
TRBV4-3	15	-	-	TRBJ2-1	CASSLGGGGFYEQFF	TGCGCCAGCAGCCTCGGTGGAGGGGGCTTCTACGAGCAGTTCTTC
TRBV5-1	15	-	-	TRBJ1-1	CASSPSRDGDTEAFF	TGCGCCAGCAGCCCCAGCCGAGATGGGGACACTGAAGCTTTCTTT
TRBV3-1	14	-	once	TRBJ1-4	CASAQGTIGEKLFF	TGTGCCAGCGCTCAGGGGACTATTGGTGAAAAACTGTTTTTT
TRBV4-2	19	TRBD2	few	TRBJ2-5	CASSQDWGRGTKVGETQYF	TGTGCCAGCAGCCAAGATTGGGGTCGGGGGACTAAAGTAGGAGAGACCCAGTACTTC
TRBV20-1	15	TRBD2	few	TRBJ2-7	CSARTTSGVSYEQYF	TGCAGTGCTAGAACCACTAGCGGGGTCTCCTACGAGCAGTACTTC
TRBV20-1	18	-	few	TRBJ1-5	CSARVYYSAGQKRQPQHF	TGCAGTGCTAGAGTTTACTACTCCGCCGGACAGAAACGTCAGCCCCAGCATTTT
TRBV6-5	14	TRBD2	-	TRBJ2-3	CASGPSGDTDTQYF	TGTGCCAGCGGGCCTAGCGGGGACACAGATACGCAGTATTTT
TRBV11-2	14	TRBD1	-	TRBJ2-2	CASSLQGADGELFF	TGTGCCAGCAGCCTACAGGGGGCGGACGGGGAGCTGTTTTTT
TRBV19	13	-	-	TRBJ2-3	CASTPEGSDTQYF	TGTGCCAGTACCCCAGAGGGGTCAGATACGCAGTATTTT
TRBV2	13	-	-	TRBJ2-7	CASGDTSTYEQYF	TGTGCCAGCGGGGACACCAGCACCTACGAGCAGTACTTC
TRBV7-9	14	-	-	TRBJ2-1	CASSLQGGIVEQFF	TGTGCCAGCAGCTTACAGGGTGGGATTGTTGAGCAGTTCTTC
TRBV11-2	15	-	-	TRBJ2-3	CASSSYGLPPDTQYF	TGTGCCAGCAGCTCGTACGGGCTCCCTCCAGATACGCAGTATTTT
TRBV7-9	15	TRBD2	-	TRBJ2-3	CASGTSGGSTDTQYF	TGTGCCAGCGGAACTAGCGGGGGTAGCACAGATACGCAGTATTTT
TRBV28	13	-	-	TRBJ2-2	CASRGDRNGELFF	TGTGCCAGCAGGGGCGACAGAAACGGGGAGCTGTTTTTT
TRBV12-3/TRBV12-4	15	-	few	TRBJ2-7	CASSFPERETYEQYF	TGTGCCAGCAGTTTCCCAGAAAGAGAAACCTACGAGCAGTACTTC